These T cell receptor beta chains were read from a single sample in a study of shared clonotypes between healthy human individuals. Only in-frame clones appear in the TCRdb table, and some are missing; sequencing was by immunoSEQ multiplex PCR. The sample contains about 2.1 million clones, roughly 91% of which appear only once. The sequenced sample was naive CD8+ T cells from PBMCs. All receptors derive from a man aged 18 to 29 in good health. Some clones in this sample may be carry-over from other donors' samples. The CDR3 runs from the conserved cysteine through the conserved F or W. The D gene is left open where the match is weak.

j_call	d_call	v_call	cdr3_aa	cdr3_nt
TRBJ1-5	.	TRBV7-8	CASSPSSEGTNQPQHF	TGTGCCAGCAGCCCATCCAGCGAGGGGACGAATCAGCCCCAGCATTTT
TRBJ2-2	.	TRBV4-1	CASSQISRQVNTGELFF	TGCGCCAGCAGCCAAATTTCCAGGCAGGTGAACACCGGGGAGCTGTTTTTT
TRBJ2-7	.	TRBV27	CASSWGEHSYEQYF	TGTGCCAGCAGTTGGGGGGAGCACTCCTACGAGCAGTACTTC
TRBJ1-1	TRBD1	TRBV2	CAIESGQGLDTEAFF	TGTGCCATAGAAAGCGGACAGGGGTTGGACACTGAAGCTTTCTTT
TRBJ2-1	.	TRBV27	CASSLVGSNEQFF	TGTGCCAGCAGTCTCGTCGGATCCAATGAGCAGTTCTTC
TRBJ2-5	TRBD2	TRBV7-2	CASSSPTSSETQYF	TGTGCCAGCAGCTCCCCGACTAGCTCAGAGACCCAGTACTTC
TRBJ1-1	.	TRBV28	CASSLGDTGGTEAFF	TGTGCCAGCAGTTTAGGGGACACGGGAGGCACTGAAGCTTTCTTT
TRBJ1-2	.	TRBV27	CASGSGTYYGYTF	TGTGCCAGCGGTTCCGGGACGTACTATGGCTACACCTTC
TRBJ1-4	.	TRBV2	CASSESTLGEKLFF	TGTGCCAGCAGTGAGAGTACCCTAGGGGAAAAACTGTTTTTT
TRBJ1-5	TRBD1	TRBV27	CASRSGTGYSNQPQHF	TGTGCCAGCAGATCCGGGACAGGTTATAGCAATCAGCCCCAGCATTTT
TRBJ2-7	TRBD2	TRBV6-5	CASSGGGSSYEQYF	TGTGCCAGTTCGGGAGGGGGAAGCTCCTACGAGCAGTACTTC
TRBJ2-1	.	TRBV20-1	CSARLASEQFF	TGCAGTGCTAGACTCGCTTCCGAGCAGTTCTTC
TRBJ1-5	TRBD1	TRBV28	CASRPTIIRDRKARTDSNQPQHF	TGTGCCAGCAGACCAACAATCATCCGGGACAGAAAAGCCCGGACCGATAGCAATCAGCCCCAGCATTTT
TRBJ2-5	.	TRBV7-6	CASSSRRQETQYF	TGTGCCAGCAGCTCGCGGCGGCAAGAGACCCAGTACTTC
TRBJ2-2	.	TRBV4-1	CASSLVEAGELFF	TGCGCCAGCAGCCTCGTGGAGGCCGGGGAGCTGTTTTTT
TRBJ2-1	.	TRBV28	CASSFKSPASSYNEQFF	TGTGCCAGCAGTTTTAAGAGCCCGGCCAGCTCCTACAATGAGCAGTTCTTC
TRBJ2-7	.	TRBV15	CATSRERGAGQWEQYF	TGTGCCACCAGCAGAGAGAGGGGAGCAGGTCAATGGGAGCAGTACTTC
TRBJ2-5	TRBD2	TRBV4-1	CASSQVGLAGLSETQYF	TGCGCCAGCAGCCAAGTCGGGTTAGCGGGGCTTTCGGAGACCCAGTACTTC
TRBJ2-3	.	TRBV4-1	CASSQVPTGPATDTQYF	TGCGCCAGCAGCCAAGTTCCAACGGGACCCGCCACAGATACGCAGTATTTT
TRBJ1-5	.	TRBV7-9	CASSWNSNQPQHF	TGTGCCAGCAGCTGGAATAGCAATCAGCCCCAGCATTTT
TRBJ2-7	.	TRBV19	CASSPRGPYEQYF	TGTGCCAGTAGCCCCCGAGGGCCCTACGAGCAGTACTTC
TRBJ2-1	TRBD2	TRBV29-1	CSVEVVKLAGVYNEQFF	TGCAGCGTTGAAGTCGTAAAGCTAGCGGGTGTCTACAATGAGCAGTTCTTC
TRBJ2-7	TRBD2	TRBV29-1	CSVEGTSGSLYEQYF	TGCAGCGTTGAAGGGACTAGCGGGAGCCTTTACGAGCAGTACTTC
TRBJ2-7	TRBD2	TRBV28	CASSSSNSGADEQYF	TGTGCCAGCAGTTCTTCCAATAGCGGGGCGGACGAGCAGTACTTC
TRBJ2-3	.	TRBV10-3	CAISDGDTQYF	TGTGCCATCAGTGATGGAGATACGCAGTATTTT
TRBJ2-2	.	TRBV5-6	CASSRTLNTGELFF	TGTGCCAGCAGCCGGACTTTGAACACCGGGGAGCTGTTTTTT
TRBJ1-2	.	TRBV21-1	CASSKRTGRASNGYTF	TGTGCCAGCAGCAAACGGACAGGGCGGGCCTCGAATGGCTACACCTTC
TRBJ1-1	.	TRBV19	CASSYMGNTEAFF	TGTGCCAGTAGCTATATGGGGAATACTGAAGCTTTCTTT
TRBJ2-2	.	TRBV27	CASSILLGATGELFF	TGTGCCAGCAGCATTTTATTGGGAGCCACCGGGGAGCTGTTTTTT
TRBJ2-2	.	TRBV11-2	CASSLGAGWTTGELFF	TGTGCCAGCAGCTTAGGGGCAGGGTGGACCACCGGGGAGCTGTTTTTT